These 14 T cell receptor beta chains originate from one sample sequenced in a study of T cell repertoires in cytomegalovirus infection. One entry per CDR3 protein, called by TCRdb with MiXCR from the reads. The sample lists approximately 700,000 distinct CDR3 sequences, about a third occurring once. The sequenced material came from PBMCs. These TCRs come from a human donor in good health (CMV status not recorded). Some clones in this sample may be carry-over from other donors' samples.

J is TRBJ2-2 and V is TRBV7-2; TRBD2 aligns across 12 bases. Germline V gene sequence: CDR1 SGHTA, CDR2 FQGNSA. V trimming: 4 bases; J trimming: 5 bases; junction bases outside the gene matches: 5. The CDR3 extends over 16 amino acids. Written as DNA, the CDR3 is TGTGCCAGCAGCTCCGGACTAGCGGGAAAAACCGGGGAGCTGTTTTTT. Translating it yields CASSSGLAGKTGELFF.

The chain employs TRBV12-3 or TRBV12-4 and TRBJ1-2; D uncertain. The V gene lost 6 bases and the J gene lost 3 bases, with 5 bases spanning the gap. The CDR3 length is 11 residues. As DNA, the CDR3 is TGTGCCAGCAGCCGACACTATGGCTACACCTTC. Amino acids: CASSRHYGYTF.

The V and J genes are TRBV7-2 and TRBJ1-6; D might be TRBD1 (5 bases). The CDR3 has 16 residues. With 3 bases removed from V and 5 bases from J, the gap between germline ends came to 14 bases. Germline-derived CDR1 and CDR2 are SGHTA and FQGNSA. The CDR3, as DNA: TGTGCCAGCAGCTTGGTCCCGGGACGGGATAATTCACCCCTCCACTTT. Translation gives CASSLVPGRDNSPLHF. Combining the CDR3 with reference TRBV7-2 and TRBJ1-6 gives the whole variable domain GAGVSQSPSNKVTEKGKDVELRCDPISGHTALYWYRQSLGQGLEFLIYFQGNSAPDKSGLPSDRFSAERTGGSVSTLTIQRTQQEDSAVYLCASSLVPGRDNSPLHFGNGTRLTVT.

Concerning this clonotype: At one end the junction does not follow the germline gene, possibly because of a read error. The chain links TRBV5-1 to TRBJ2-5, with 13 bases that match TRBD2. Germline V lookup: CDR1 SGHRS, CDR2 YFSETQ. The CDR3 extends over 15 amino acids. CDR3 protein: CDSSDGTSGMMSQYF. In DNA, the CDR3 is TGCGACAGCAGCGACGGGACTAGCGGGATGATGAGCCAGTACTTC. Using reference TRBV5-1 and TRBJ2-5 for the parts outside the CDR3, the full variable domain is KAGVTQTPRYLIKTRGQQVTLSCSPISGHRSVSWYQQTPGQGLQFLFEYFSETQRNKGNFPGRFSGRQFSNSRSEMNVSTLELGDSALYLCDSSDGTSGMMSQYFGPGTRLLVL.

This clonotype was observed a few times. The V and J genes are TRBV19 and TRBJ1-1, with D possibly matching TRBD1 (6 bases). This CDR3 region has 14 residues. CDR1 and CDR2 from the germline V gene are LNHDA and SQIVND (reference sequence). The germline V and J ends were trimmed by 9 bases and 8 bases, with 22 bases remaining between them. The CDR3 spells CASRRDTPLLEAFF. Written as DNA, the CDR3 is TGTGCCAGCAGAAGGGACACGCCTTTGCTAGAAGCTTTCTTT.

The chain recombines TRBV12-3 or TRBV12-4 with TRBJ1-6; TRBD1 is a possible D gene (5 bases). The CDR3 has 15 residues. Trimming left V 4 bases short and J 0 bases short, with 7 bases between. DNA for the CDR3: TGTGCCAGCAGTTCCGGGGGCTCCTATAATTCACCCCTCCACTTT. Translation gives CASSSGGSYNSPLHF.

This chain joins TRBV4-2 and TRBJ2-7; 10 positions agree with TRBD2. Trimming at V came to 3 bases and at J to 0 bases, leaving 5 bases not matched to a gene. The germline V gene encodes CDR1 LGHNA and CDR2 YNFKEQ. This CDR3 contains 16 residues. CDR3 in DNA: TGTGCCAGCAGCCAGGAAAGCGGGGGGGGCTCCTACGAGCAGTACTTC. Translating gives CASSQESGGGSYEQYF.

The rearrangement uses TRBV19 and TRBJ2-1; possible D gene TRBD1, 6 bases. The CDR3 sequence is 14 residues long. Looked up from germline, CDR1 is LNHDA and CDR2 is SQIVND (reference sequence). The ends were cut back, 4 bases at V and 7 bases at J, with 14 bases in the middle. Written as DNA, the CDR3 is TGTGCCAGTAGTACAGGGGTCGCTTGGAATGAGCAGTTCTTC. This encodes CASSTGVAWNEQFF.

The chain links TRBV27 to TRBJ1-4; D is possibly TRBD1 (6 bases). The V gene lost 7 bases and the J gene lost 2 bases, with 14 bases spanning the gap. The CDR3 totals 15 residues. In germline, CDR1 is MNHEY, CDR2 SMNVEV (reference sequence). The CDR3 coding sequence is TGTGCCAGCACAAAAAGGGGGGGCACTAATGAAAAACTGTTTTTT. Amino acids: CASTKRGGTNEKLFF.

The chain uses TRBV7-9 and TRBJ1-1; the D is unclear. Trimming took 2 bases from V and 5 from J, leaving 9 bases between them. Germline V gene sequence: CDR1 SEHNR, CDR2 FQNEAQ (reference sequence). CDR3 size: 13 residues. This CDR3 is CASSLRWGTEAFF. The CDR3 nucleotides are TGTGCCAGCAGCTTAAGGTGGGGAACTGAAGCTTTCTTT.

This clonotype was seen a few times. This rearrangement joins TRBV10-3 to TRBJ2-1, with D hard to call. V was shortened by 6 bases and J by 5 bases, with 11 bases between the two germline ends. The CDR3 runs 13 residues. The germline V gene encodes CDR1 ENHRY and CDR2 SYGVKD. The CDR3 coding sequence is TGTGCCATCAGGATCGGCAGTCACAATGAGCAGTTCTTC. This codes for CAIRIGSHNEQFF.

This clonotype occurred a few times. The V and J genes are TRBV28 and TRBJ1-4; D not resolved. The CDR3 covers 12 residues. Germline V CDR1 and CDR2: MDHEN, SYDVKM. V was trimmed by 5 bases and J by 3 bases, leaving 4 bases between them. The CDR3 reads CASSTSNEKLFF. DNA of the CDR3: TGTGCCAGCAGTACGTCTAATGAAAAACTGTTTTTT.

The CDR3 DNA reads TGTGCCAGCTCGACAGGGGCAGACTACGAGCAGTACTTC. Residues: CASSTGADYEQYF. This chain joins TRBV27 and TRBJ2-7; 8 bases fit TRBD1. Looked up from germline, CDR1 is MNHEY and CDR2 is SMNVEV (reference sequence). The V gene end was trimmed by 8 bases and the J gene end by 3 bases; junction bases not matched to a gene: 6. The CDR3 consists of 13 residues.

This clonotype was seen more than once but under ten times. The rearrangement links TRBV11-2 to TRBJ2-1; 8 bases are shared with TRBD2. V gave up 5 bases and J gave up 6 bases; unmatched junction bases: 12. This CDR3 spans 16 amino acids. CDR1 and CDR2 from the germline V gene are SGHAT and FQNNGV. This CDR3 reads CASSPSGSLKSNEQFF. The CDR3 coding sequence is TGTGCCAGCAGCCCAAGCGGGAGTCTTAAGTCCAATGAGCAGTTCTTC.